The 2 T cell receptor beta chains reported below all come from one sample, sequenced in a study of cytomegalovirus exposure and HLA in healthy donors. Primers for the PCR totalled 60 Vbeta and 13 Jbeta. TCRdb's copy holds only in-frame clones and misses some; the assay was immunoSEQ multiplex PCR. The sample includes over 150,000 clones, 60% to 80% of them seen just once. The sequencing sample was made of PBMCs. Receptor source: a male donor in good health and CMV-seronegative.

V and J are TRBV28 and TRBJ1-5; D call uncertain. This CDR3 region has 15 residues. Trimming took 7 bases from V and 3 from J, leaving 16 bases between them. CDR1 and CDR2 (germline): MDHEN, SYDVKM. CDR3 region: CASIGAETNNQPQHF. CDR3 DNA: TGTGCCAGCATTGGAGCCGAGACCAACAATCAGCCCCAGCATTTT.

This clone was seen a single time. The genes are TRBV18 and TRBJ1-1; a possible D gene is TRBD1 (6 bases). Germline CDR1 reads KGHSH; CDR2 reads LQKENI. The CDR3 consists of 14 residues. V lost 5 bases, J lost 1 base, and 11 bases lay in between. DNA of the CDR3: TGTGCCAGCTCAACGCGGACAGAGAACACTGAAGCTTTCTTT. Translation: CASSTRTENTEAFF.